This TCR beta chain appears in the sequencing data of a study of OX40 agonist ivuxolimab in advanced cancers. Whole-study context: Averaging about 60 years in age, with a range of about 23 to 79, the cohort was approximately 87% male. Three patients had partial responses: one hepatocellular carcinoma, two cutaneous melanoma. General study results and limits: Average numbers of expanded clones were greater in CD8+ T cells than in CD4+. At 0.1 to 3.0 mg/kg and by week 6, clonal expansion occurred in CD4+ and CD8+ blood T cells.

Points on this clone: Its target is not known.

The protocol was immunoSEQ multiplex PCR, while the TCRdb copy is restricted to in-frame clones and leaves out a portion. The table has about 93,000 clones, approximately 94% seen once. V trimming: 5 bases; J trimming: 1 base; junction bases outside the gene matches: 4. Germline V lookup: CDR1 SGHTA, CDR2 FQGNSA. CDR3 length: 14 residues. Source: CD4+ or CD8+ T cells sorted from blood, taken in a trial of the OX40 agonist ivuxolimab. The TCR sequence derives from an adult with an advanced solid tumor such as melanoma, head and neck, liver or kidney cancer. V is TRBV7-2 and J is TRBJ2-7; 8 bases agree with TRBD1. The CDR3 DNA is TGTGCCAGCAGCCCAGACAGGGGTTCCTACGAGCAGTACTTC. This encodes CASSPDRGSYEQYF.